Detailed here is one T cell receptor (beta chain). This clone appeared a few times. This receptor's antigen is unknown. No qualities accompany the bases; no much larger clone lies one base away. The record originates from a study of blood T cell repertoires in COVID-19 (dated by TCRdb to the early 2020s). Regarding the study in general: Samples from collaborators originated in the United States, Italy and Spain and spanned both the acute and convalescent phases of COVID-19. Nearly every sample came with metadata listing a de-identified subject ID, COVID-19 status, age in years and sex. The material from the prospective study consisted of cDNA or gDNA derived from T cells, B-cell-depleted T cells, or PBMCs. HLA class I and class II types, where available, came from metadata supplied by the sample provider rather than from assay-based typing. The repertoires were released in a freely available public database intended as a resource for research on the immune response to SARS-CoV-2. The dataset comprised deeply sampled blood TCRbeta repertoires from subjects exposed to, actively infected with, or recovered from COVID-19. The samples were drawn from the first 160 participants of the ongoing ImmuneRACE study and from 1,200 or so subjects provided by 6 global collaborators.

Per the germline V gene, SGHRS is the CDR1 and YFSETQ is the CDR2. From the cysteine through the phenylalanine, the CDR3 covers 14 amino acids. Only CDR3 DNA is held: 42 bases, read in frame from base 1. The V end gives up 3 bases and the J end 0 bases, leaving 3 bases in the junction not matched to a gene. Samples from volunteer blood donors who had recovered from COVID-19 were contributed by a second Seattle source. The collaborating institutions used their own protocols to collect whole blood in K2EDTA tubes. For TCRbeta analysis, collaborator samples were shipped as frozen whole blood, as isolated PBMCs, or as DNA extracted from either sample type. TCRbeta CDR3 regions were amplified from genomic DNA using the immunoSEQ Assay, a bias-controlled multiplex PCR. The paper's data handling went like this. The number of nucleated cells in each sample was estimated from the amplification of reference gene primers within the assay. To quantify the absolute abundance of each unique TCRbeta CDR3 rearrangement, sequence reads were collapsed and filtered. For each sample, productive Simpson clonality was calculated as the square root of Simpson's diversity index over productive rearrangements. Imported from immuneACCESS, the table was reduced by TCRdb to in-frame sequences with V and J called. These copies leave out some clones; in studies compared against another copy, an unresolved V gene accounts for under half, and the cause of the remainder is not known. That table gives V, J and clone size, and the DNA gave D and trimming. The sample contains around 200,000 clones, just under 90% of them found a single time. Over 0.7% of the sample goes to the ten largest clones.

General findings and caveats noted by the study authors: How much clinical and demographic metadata was included differed by source and by participant, and the metadata was provided uncurated.

This TCR was sampled from a woman between 18 and 29 years old who had recovered from COVID-19. Here the chain combines TRBV5-1 and TRBJ2-7, and 7 junctional nucleotides match TRBD1. The sequenced material came from peripheral blood. The DNA sequence reads TGCGCCAGCAGCTCAGACAGGGCCTCCTACGAGCAGTACTTC. This codes for CASSSDRASYEQYF.